This T cell receptor (beta chain) is drawn from a study of human thymus T cells. Broader study findings: Among thymic and blood repertoires, usage of V and J genes appeared biased.

Measured with immunoSEQ multiplex PCR; TCRdb has only the in-frame clones, and not every one. The sample yields 45,000 to 50,000 clones, 85% to 95% seen once. Donation came from healthy Finnish infants having corrective surgery for congenital heart defects. No fixed cell number was used; all available blood leukocytes supplied DNA. CDR3 length: 19 amino acids. The V segment lost 0 bases and the J segment 0 bases; nucleotides outside the gene matches: 14. Germline assignment: CDR1 SNHLY and CDR2 FYNNEI. Details on this clone: The antigen is unknown.

The sequenced material came from blood. The V call is TRBV2, the J call TRBJ2-7; 7 bases align to TRBD2. This sequence was found in a girl under two years old with a congenital heart defect but otherwise immunologically healthy. The CDR3 DNA reads TGTGCCAGCAGTGAAGCGCCCCAGCCGGGCCCGGGAGGCTCCTACGAGCAGTACTTC. As protein: CASSEAPQPGPGGSYEQYF. Full variable domain (outside the CDR3, taken from reference TRBV2 and TRBJ2-7): EPEVTQTPSHQVTQMGQEVILRCVPISNHLYFYWYRQILGQKVEFLVSFYNNEISEKSEIFDDQFSVERPDGSNFTLKIRSTKLEDSAMYFCASSEAPQPGPGGSYEQYFGPGTRLTVT.